This passage covers 27 T cell receptor beta chains from one sample sequenced in a study of blood T cell repertoires in COVID-19. Clones were sequenced by immunoSEQ multiplex PCR, and TCRdb holds only the in-frame ones, with some missing. The sample has approximately 76,000 clones, 70% to 90% seen once. The sequencing input was peripheral blood. These receptor sequences come from a man of 80 years or more in a cohort sampled during active COVID-19.

Only one count was recorded for this clone. This chain links TRBV11-1 with TRBJ2-7; D is undetermined. This CDR3 has 12 amino acids. CDR1 and CDR2 from the germline V gene are SGHAT and FQDESV (reference sequence). V lost 0 bases and J lost 9, with 9 bases in between. The CDR3 DNA sequence: TGTGCCAGCAGCTTAGCGAGAGGATGGCAGTACTTC. Amino acid sequence: CASSLARGWQYF.

This clone was seen a single time. This chain uses TRBV6-6 with TRBJ2-6; 10 nucleotides align to TRBD1. V gave up 5 bases and J gave up 0 bases; unmatched junction bases: 13. The CDR3 consists of 20 residues. CDR1 and CDR2 (germline): MNHNY, SVGAGI (reference sequence). The CDR3: CASSLPPGQGSSSGANVLTF. The CDR3 region has the DNA TGTGCCAGCAGTCTACCGCCGGGACAGGGGTCTAGCTCTGGGGCCAACGTCCTGACTTTC.

V and J are TRBV6-5 and TRBJ2-7; possible D gene TRBD1, 6 bases. The CDR3 has 12 amino acids. Germline lookup yields CDR1 MNHEY and CDR2 SVGAGI. With 8 bases removed from V and 0 bases from J, the gap between germline ends came to 8 bases. The CDR3 is CASQGGSYEQYV. CDR3 in DNA: TGTGCCAGCCAAGGGGGCTCCTACGAGCAGTACGTC.

This chain joins TRBV7-9 and TRBJ1-6; TRBD1 matches at 8 bases. Germline CDR1 reads SEHNR; CDR2 reads FQNEAQ (reference sequence). The CDR3 has 12 residues. The J segment lost 10 bases and the V segment lost 8 bases, leaving 4 bases of the junction unmatched. The DNA for the CDR3 is TGTGCCAGCGGACAGGGAAACTCACCCCTCCACTTT. This codes for CASGQGNSPLHF.

This sequence joins TRBV19 and TRBJ1-1; D unclear. Germline loops: CDR1 LNHDA, CDR2 SQIVND (reference sequence). This CDR3 is 14 amino acids long. V gave up 5 bases and J gave up 1 base, with 11 bases separating them. CDR3 in amino acids: CASSLGRRNTEAFF. Written as DNA, the CDR3 is TGTGCCAGTAGTCTAGGACGGAGGAACACTGAAGCTTTCTTT.

The genes are TRBV29-1 and TRBJ2-1, with 7 bases matching TRBD1. The CDR3 covers 16 residues. The junction had 12 bases not matched to a gene; V was cut back by 6 bases and J by 1 base. Germline V gene lookup returns CDR1 SQVTM and CDR2 ANQGSEA. The CDR3 DNA sequence: TGCAGCGTCGAGAGACAGGGAAGTCGGTCCTACAATGAGCAGTTCTTC. This gives the protein CSVERQGSRSYNEQFF.

This chain joins TRBV2 and TRBJ1-1; D is possibly TRBD1 (5 bases). The CDR3 runs to 14 residues. V dropped 7 bases and J dropped 4 bases, with 16 bases sitting between them. CDR1 and CDR2 from the germline V gene are SNHLY and FYNNEI. CDR3 nucleotide sequence: TGTGCCAGCATCGGTGGGGGGTTGGGCACTGAAGCTTTCTTT. It translates to CASIGGGLGTEAFF.

The gene calls are TRBV11-2 and TRBJ2-2, with TRBD2 matching 16 bases. This CDR3 has 18 amino acids. Germline CDR1 and CDR2: SGHAT and FQNNGV. V gave up 4 bases and J gave up 4 bases; unmatched junction bases: 6. CDR3 residues: CASSSGLAGGPGTGELFF. CDR3 nucleotide sequence: TGTGCCAGCAGCTCGGGACTAGCGGGGGGGCCGGGCACCGGGGAGCTGTTTTTT.

The chain employs TRBV5-4 and TRBJ1-1, with a possible D match to TRBD1 (5 bases). Germline CDR1 is SGHNT and CDR2 is YYREEE (reference sequence). CDR3 length equals 14 residues. V was clipped by 0 bases and J by 3 bases, with 9 bases between them. CDR3 in DNA: TGTGCCAGCAGCTTGGCGGGGGGTTACACTGAAGCTTTCTTT. It translates to CASSLAGGYTEAFF.

The chain employs TRBV20-1 and TRBJ2-1; D gene uncertain. This CDR3 comprises 10 residues. CDR1 is DFQATT, CDR2 SNEGSKA, per germline (reference sequence). V lost 4 bases and J 8 bases, leaving 6 bases between the germline ends. CDR3 sequence (DNA): TGCAGTGCTACCATCCATGAGCAGTTCTTC. Translating it yields CSATIHEQFF.

The rearrangement joins TRBV11-2 to TRBJ2-6; D is uncertain. Trimming left V 5 bases short and J 0 bases short, with 8 bases between. Germline V lookup: CDR1 SGHAT, CDR2 FQNNGV. CDR3 length equals 15 residues. The chain's CDR3 is CASSISDSGANVLTF. The CDR3 bases are TGTGCCAGCAGCATCAGTGACTCTGGGGCCAACGTCCTGACTTTC.

V gene TRBV9 combines with J gene TRBJ2-3; 11 bases map to TRBD1. The CDR3 extends over 16 amino acids. With 0 bases clipped from V and 5 bases from J, the junction kept 5 bases outside the gene matches. Germline V gene sequence: CDR1 SGDLS, CDR2 YYNGEE. The CDR3, as DNA: TGTGCCAGCAGCGTAGGTTTGGGACAGGGGGTAGATACGCAGTATTTT. Its protein product is CASSVGLGQGVDTQYF.

This clone came up once. This chain uses TRBV6-4 with TRBJ2-1; 13 bases match TRBD2. In germline, CDR1 is MRHNA, CDR2 SNTAGT. There are 15 residues in the CDR3. Unmatched junction bases numbered 3, after V lost 5 bases and J lost 5 bases. CDR3 sequence: CASSWGTSGDNEQFF. The CDR3, as DNA: TGTGCCAGCAGTTGGGGGACTAGCGGGGACAATGAGCAGTTCTTC.

The chain recombines TRBV6-1 with TRBJ1-5; 7 bases fit TRBD1. The germline V gene has CDR1 MNHNS and CDR2 SASEGT. The V segment lost 1 base and the J segment 3 bases; nucleotides outside the gene matches: 6. The CDR3 consists of 16 residues. CDR3 amino acids: CASSEGKGTDNQPQHF. DNA of the CDR3: TGTGCCAGCAGTGAAGGGAAAGGGACAGACAATCAGCCCCAGCATTTT.

V is TRBV11-2 and J is TRBJ2-1; the D is unclear. V lost 2 bases, J lost 4 bases, and 12 bases lay in between. The CDR3 has 15 amino acids. Germline V gene lookup returns CDR1 SGHAT and CDR2 FQNNGV. The CDR3 sequence is CASSLRSAAYNEQFF. In DNA, the CDR3 is TGTGCCAGCAGCTTAAGAAGCGCGGCTTACAATGAGCAGTTCTTC.

V and J are TRBV9 and TRBJ1-2; D is uncertain. Germline loops: CDR1 SGDLS, CDR2 YYNGEE. V shed 3 bases and J shed 2 bases, with 14 bases lying between them. CDR3 length: 15 amino acids. The CDR3 reads CASSEGPGRNYGYTF. CDR3 nucleotide sequence: TGTGCCAGCAGCGAGGGCCCGGGGAGGAACTATGGCTACACCTTC. The entire variable domain, with the rest obtained from reference TRBV9 and TRBJ1-2, is as follows: DSGVTQTPKHLITATGQRVTLRCSPRSGDLSVYWYQQSLDQGLQFLIQYYNGEERAKGNILERFSAQQFPDLHSELNLSSLELGDSALYFCASSEGPGRNYGYTFGSGTRLTVV.

The gene calls are TRBV10-2 and TRBJ2-6; D perhaps matches TRBD2 (5 bases). From germline, CDR1 is WSHSY and CDR2 SAAADI. The CDR3 spans 16 residues. V dropped 7 bases and J dropped 0 bases, with 13 bases sitting between them. The CDR3 coding sequence is TGCGCCAGCACCTCGGACTTCTACTCTGGGGCCAACGTCCTGACTTTC. Protein: CASTSDFYSGANVLTF.

The rearrangement links TRBV24-1 to TRBJ2-3; D gene ambiguous. In germline, CDR1 is KGHDR, CDR2 SFDVKD. CDR3 length: 14 residues. V was trimmed by 4 bases and J by 2 bases, leaving 9 bases between them. CDR3 coding DNA: TGTGCCACCAGTGAGCCAGGAATCACAGATACGCAGTATTTT. It translates to CATSEPGITDTQYF.

V usage is TRBV6-2 or TRBV6-3 and J usage is TRBJ2-2; no reliable D call. The CDR3 consists of 15 residues. Germline V gene lookup returns CDR1 MNHEY and CDR2 SVGEGT. Trimming removed 3 bases at V and 0 bases at J, with 8 bases between. CDR3 DNA: TGTGCCAGCAGTTATCTTGACACGAACACCGGGGAGCTGTTTTTT. Its translation is CASSYLDTNTGELFF.

This clone was observed once. The CDR3 is CASSLAGGYEQYF. CDR3 bases: TGTGCCAGCAGCTTAGCAGGGGGCTACGAGCAGTACTTC. The chain has TRBV7-2 and TRBJ2-7; D is possibly TRBD1 (6 bases). Trimming shortened V by 0 bases and J by 3 bases, and 6 bases separated the two germline ends. Germline lookup yields CDR1 SGHTA and CDR2 FQGNSA. The CDR3 extends over 13 amino acids.

This chain links TRBV7-9 with TRBJ1-1; D is perhaps TRBD1 (6 bases). The CDR3 totals 14 residues. The V end lost 6 bases, the J end lost 6 bases, and 17 bases lay between the germline ends. CDR1 is SEHNR and CDR2 is FQNEAQ in the germline V gene (reference sequence). In nucleotides, the CDR3 is TGTGCCAGCAGAAGGCTACAGGGAGAGCCTGAAGCTTTCTTT. This translates into CASRRLQGEPEAFF.

This chain connects TRBV9 to TRBJ1-3; 8 nucleotides agree with TRBD1. The germline gives CDR1 SGDLS, CDR2 YYNGEE. Trimming removed 3 bases from V and 7 bases from J; junction bases left unmatched: 9. The CDR3 totals 15 residues. The CDR3 region is CASSGTGIVANTIYF. CDR3 sequence (DNA): TGTGCCAGCAGCGGGACAGGGATTGTTGCGAACACCATATATTTT.

This chain links TRBV10-3 with TRBJ1-2, with 9 nucleotides matching TRBD1. The CDR3 runs 14 residues. From germline, CDR1 is ENHRY and CDR2 SYGVKD. Unmatched junction bases numbered 7, after V lost 8 bases and J lost 3 bases. This CDR3 is CAIRTGAADYGYTF. CDR3 nucleotide sequence: TGTGCCATCCGGACAGGGGCCGCCGACTATGGCTACACCTTC.

The chain's CDR3 is CASSVMTGTSGNNEQFF. CDR3 in DNA: TGTGCCAGCAGCGTCATGACCGGGACTAGCGGGAATAATGAGCAGTTCTTC. The gene calls are TRBV9 and TRBJ2-1; 13 bases are a match to TRBD2. The CDR3 is 17 amino acids. Germline V gene sequence: CDR1 SGDLS, CDR2 YYNGEE. The J segment lost 7 bases and the V segment lost 2 bases, leaving 9 bases of the junction unmatched.

The rearrangement links TRBV6-5 to TRBJ1-4; D ambiguous. Trimming took 6 bases from V and 5 from J, leaving 7 bases between them. Germline V gene lookup returns CDR1 MNHEY and CDR2 SVGAGI. This CDR3 contains 12 residues. CDR3 coding DNA: TGTGCCAGCAGAACGGGAAATGAAAAACTGTTTTTT. Translation: CASRTGNEKLFF.

The chain uses TRBV6-5 and TRBJ2-5; 8 positions agree with TRBD1. Germline assignment: CDR1 MNHEY and CDR2 SVGAGI. Unmatched junction bases numbered 8, after V lost 7 bases and J lost 4 bases. The CDR3 contains 14 residues. CDR3 protein: CASIDTGGRETQYF. The CDR3 nucleotides are TGTGCCAGCATCGACACAGGGGGGCGAGAGACCCAGTACTTC.

V is TRBV19 and J is TRBJ1-2, with D possibly TRBD1 on 6 matching bases. The germline gives CDR1 LNHDA, CDR2 SQIVND (reference sequence). Trimming took 4 bases from V and 3 from J, leaving 15 bases between them. The CDR3 spans 15 residues. CDR3 sequence reads: CASSTPRAGDYGYTF. In nucleotides, the CDR3 is TGTGCCAGTAGTACCCCCAGAGCAGGGGACTATGGCTACACCTTC.